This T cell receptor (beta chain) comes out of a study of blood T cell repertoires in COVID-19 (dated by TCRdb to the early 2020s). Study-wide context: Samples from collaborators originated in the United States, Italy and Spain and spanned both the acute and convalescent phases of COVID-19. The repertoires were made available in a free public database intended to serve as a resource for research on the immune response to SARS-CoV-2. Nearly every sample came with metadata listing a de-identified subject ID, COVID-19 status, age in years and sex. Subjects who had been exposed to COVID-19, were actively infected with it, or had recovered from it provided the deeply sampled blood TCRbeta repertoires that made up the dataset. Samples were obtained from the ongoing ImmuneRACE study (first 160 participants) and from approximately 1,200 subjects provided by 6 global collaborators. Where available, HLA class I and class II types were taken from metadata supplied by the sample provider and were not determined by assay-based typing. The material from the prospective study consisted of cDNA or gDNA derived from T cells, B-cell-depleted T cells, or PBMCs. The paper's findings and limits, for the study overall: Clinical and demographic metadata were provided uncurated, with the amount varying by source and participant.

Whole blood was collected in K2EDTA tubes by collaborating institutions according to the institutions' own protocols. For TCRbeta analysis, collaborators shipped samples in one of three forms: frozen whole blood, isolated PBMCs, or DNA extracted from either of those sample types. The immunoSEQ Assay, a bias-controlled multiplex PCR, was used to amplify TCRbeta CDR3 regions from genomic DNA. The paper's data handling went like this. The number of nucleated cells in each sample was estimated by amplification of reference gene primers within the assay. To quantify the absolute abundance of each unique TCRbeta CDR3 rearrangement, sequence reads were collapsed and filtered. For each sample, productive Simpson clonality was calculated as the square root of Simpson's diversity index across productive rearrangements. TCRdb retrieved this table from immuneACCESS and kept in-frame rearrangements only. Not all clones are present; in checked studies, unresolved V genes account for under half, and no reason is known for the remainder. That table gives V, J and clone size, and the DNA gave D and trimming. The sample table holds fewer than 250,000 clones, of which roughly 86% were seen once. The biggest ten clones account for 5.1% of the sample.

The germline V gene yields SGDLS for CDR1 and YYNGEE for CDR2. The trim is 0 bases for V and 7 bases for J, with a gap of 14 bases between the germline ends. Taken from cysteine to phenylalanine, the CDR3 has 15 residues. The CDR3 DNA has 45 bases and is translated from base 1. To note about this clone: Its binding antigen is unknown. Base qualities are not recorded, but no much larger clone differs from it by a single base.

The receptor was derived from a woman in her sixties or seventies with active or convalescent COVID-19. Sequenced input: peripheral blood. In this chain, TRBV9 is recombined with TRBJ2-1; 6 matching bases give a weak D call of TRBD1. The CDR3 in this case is CASSVVGAASNEQFF. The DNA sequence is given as TGTGCCAGCAGCGTAGTGGGGGCGGCCTCAAATGAGCAGTTCTTC.